One sample yielded the 15 T cell receptor beta chains listed below, sequenced in a study of blood T cell repertoires in COVID-19. This table comes from immunoSEQ multiplex PCR, and its TCRdb copy is limited to in-frame clones, with some not included. This table holds 130,000 to 150,000 clones, about 80% found once. Sample: peripheral blood. These receptors were taken from a human donor in a cohort sampled during active COVID-19.

This clone occurred once. The chain uses TRBV27 and TRBJ1-1; TRBD1 agrees at 8 bases. Per germline, CDR1 MNHEY and CDR2 SMNVEV (reference sequence). The CDR3 runs to 14 residues. The J segment lost 6 bases and the V segment lost 0 bases, leaving 3 bases of the junction unmatched. CDR3 amino acids: CASSLSDRVPEAFF. In nucleotides, the CDR3 is TGTGCCAGCAGTTTATCGGACAGGGTCCCTGAAGCTTTCTTT.

This clone was observed a single time. CDR3 residues: CASSPYQTGELFF. The CDR3 DNA follows: TGTGCCAGCTCACCATACCAGACCGGGGAGCTGTTTTTT. The J gene is TRBJ2-2, the V gene TRBV18; D is ambiguous. The V end was cut by 2 bases, the J end by 5 bases, with 6 bases between. CDR3 size: 13 residues. Germline assignment: CDR1 KGHSH and CDR2 LQKENI. Full variable domain (rest looked up from reference TRBV18 and TRBJ2-2): NAGVMQNPRHLVRRRGQEARLRCSPMKGHSHVYWYRQLPEEGLKFMVYLQKENIIDESGMPKERFSAEFPKEGPSILRIQQVVRGDSAAYFCASSPYQTGELFFGEGSRLTVL.

CDR3 residues: CAWSETGANEQFF. The CDR3 DNA reads as TGTGCCTGGAGTGAAACAGGCGCCAATGAGCAGTTCTTC. This chain joins TRBV30 and TRBJ2-1, with D maybe TRBD1 (5 bases). CDR1 and CDR2 (germline): GTSNPN, SVGIG (reference sequence). Trimming shortened V by 1 base and J by 6 bases, and 10 bases separated the two germline ends. The CDR3 spans 13 residues.

The chain carries TRBV5-8 and TRBJ2-6; D unclear. The CDR3 spans 13 residues. Per the germline V gene, CDR1 is SGHTS and CDR2 is YDEGEE. Trimming shortened V by 5 bases and J by 1 base, and 4 bases separated the two germline ends. The CDR3 spells CASSESGANVLTF. The CDR3, as DNA: TGTGCCAGCAGTGAGTCTGGGGCCAACGTCCTGACTTTC.

The CDR3 sequence: CASSQEVGIQPQHF. Here the CDR3 DNA reads TGTGCCAGCAGCCAGGAGGTAGGGATTCAGCCCCAGCATTTT. The gene calls are TRBV7-6 and TRBJ1-5; D not certain. This CDR3 region has 14 residues. With 5 bases removed from V and 6 bases from J, the gap between germline ends came to 14 bases. From germline, CDR1 is SGHVS and CDR2 FNYEAQ.

With regard to this clone: This sample includes further DNA sequences coding for the same CDR3. This rearrangement joins TRBV9 to TRBJ2-7, with D maybe TRBD2 (5 bases). Germline CDR1 SGDLS, CDR2 YYNGEE. The CDR3 is 14 residues long. Trimming stripped 0 bases from V and 0 bases from J, with 7 bases between. CDR3: CASSVGGVSYEQYF. CDR3 DNA sequence: TGTGCCAGCAGCGTAGGGGGAGTCTCCTACGAGCAGTACTTC.

The chain combines TRBV2 with TRBJ1-2; TRBD1 might be the D (5 bases). V was trimmed by 8 bases and J by 4 bases, leaving 11 bases between them. The germline V gene has CDR1 SNHLY and CDR2 FYNNEI. The CDR3 loop spans 12 amino acids. The CDR3 DNA reads as TGTGCCAGCCTGGGGGGGGGCTATGGCTACACCTTC. Translation gives CASLGGGYGYTF. Full variable domain (outside the CDR3, taken from reference TRBV2 and TRBJ1-2): EPEVTQTPSHQVTQMGQEVILRCVPISNHLYFYWYRQILGQKVEFLVSFYNNEISEKSEIFDDQFSVERPDGSNFTLKIRSTKLEDSAMYFCASLGGGYGYTFGSGTRLTVV.

This rearrangement joins TRBV18 to TRBJ2-1; D remains ambiguous. The V end lost 2 bases, the J end lost 5 bases, and 13 bases lay between the germline ends. Germline CDR1 KGHSH, CDR2 LQKENI. The CDR3 has 15 residues. The CDR3 sequence: CASSPDTEIDNEQFF. In DNA, the CDR3 is TGTGCCAGCTCACCAGACACCGAAATCGACAATGAGCAGTTCTTC.

This clone was recorded once. This chain uses TRBV9 with TRBJ1-3; 9 nucleotides match TRBD1. V lost 4 bases and J lost 3; bases outside the gene matches: 5. CDR1 SGDLS and CDR2 YYNGEE come from the germline V gene. The length of the CDR3 is 15 residues. CDR3 DNA: TGTGCCAGCAGCTCTACAGGGGGCTATGGAAACACCATATATTTT. This translates into CASSSTGGYGNTIYF.

This clone was seen a single time. V is TRBV11-2 and J is TRBJ1-1; no firm D call. The CDR3 totals 15 residues. Germline V gene data show CDR1 as SGHAT and CDR2 as FQNNGV. Trimming stripped 1 base from V and 0 bases from J, with 9 bases between. CDR3 region: CASSLGAGMNTEAFF. CDR3 nucleotides: TGTGCCAGCAGCTTAGGCGCCGGTATGAACACTGAAGCTTTCTTT.

The rearrangement links TRBV15 to TRBJ1-2; D is possibly TRBD1 (6 bases). The length of the CDR3 is 14 residues. Per the germline V gene, CDR1 is LNHNV and CDR2 is YYDKDF (reference sequence). The germline V and J ends were trimmed by 0 bases and 4 bases, with 9 bases remaining between them. The CDR3 is CATSRDIQGYGYTF. The CDR3 nucleotides read TGTGCCACCAGCAGAGATATACAGGGCTATGGCTACACCTTC.

The chain combines TRBV5-1 with TRBJ2-7; a weak D match, TRBD2 (6 bases). With 1 base removed from V and 2 bases from J, the gap between germline ends came to 13 bases. Germline V gives CDR1 SGHRS, CDR2 YFSETQ. The CDR3 totals 15 residues. The CDR3 sequence is CASSLTGDATYEQYF. CDR3 bases: TGCGCCAGCAGCTTGACGGGAGACGCAACCTACGAGCAGTACTTC.

Details on this clone: The junction shows a germline mismatch at one end, possibly a read error. The rearrangement uses TRBV2 and TRBJ2-7; 10 bases are a match to TRBD1. CDR1 is SNHLY, CDR2 FYNNEI, per germline. The CDR3 has 13 residues. The DNA of the CDR3 is TGTGCCAGCAGTTTAACGGGACAGGGGTCCAAAAACTTC. It codes for CASSLTGQGSKNF.

DNA of the CDR3: TGCAGCGTTATGACAGCCTACGAGCAGTACTTC. This translates into CSVMTAYEQYF. The chain uses TRBV29-1 and TRBJ2-7, with D perhaps matching TRBD1 (5 bases). Trimming pared 5 bases from V and 2 bases from J, leaving 7 bases between. This CDR3 has 11 amino acids. Germline CDR1 SQVTM, CDR2 ANQGSEA.

Regarding this clone: This may be a read error, as it is one base from a much larger clone. The chain employs TRBV6-5 and TRBJ1-6; no reliable D call. CDR3 length equals 13 residues. The V end was cut by 4 bases, the J end by 7 bases, with 8 bases between. Germline CDR1 and CDR2: MNHEY and SVGAGI. The CDR3 DNA sequence: TGTGCCAGCAGTTTAAACAGAAATTCACCCCTCCACTTT. As protein: CASSLNRNSPLHF.